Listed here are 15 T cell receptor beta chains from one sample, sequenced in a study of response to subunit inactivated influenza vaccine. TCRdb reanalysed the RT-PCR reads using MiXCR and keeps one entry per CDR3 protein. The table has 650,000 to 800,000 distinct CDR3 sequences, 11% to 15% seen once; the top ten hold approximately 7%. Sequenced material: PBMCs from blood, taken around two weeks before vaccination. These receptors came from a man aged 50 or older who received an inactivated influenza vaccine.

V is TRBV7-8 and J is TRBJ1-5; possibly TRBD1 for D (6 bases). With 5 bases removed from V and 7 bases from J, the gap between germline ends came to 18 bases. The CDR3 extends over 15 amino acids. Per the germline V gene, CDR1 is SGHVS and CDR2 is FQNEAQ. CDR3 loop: CASSPRGGGPQPQHF. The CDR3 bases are TGTGCCAGCAGCCCCAGGGGCGGTGGGCCGCAGCCCCAGCATTTT.

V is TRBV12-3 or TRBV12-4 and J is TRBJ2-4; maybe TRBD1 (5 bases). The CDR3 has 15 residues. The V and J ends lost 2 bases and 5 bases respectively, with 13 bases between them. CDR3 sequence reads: CASSLYSGAQNIQYF. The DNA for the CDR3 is TGTGCCAGCAGTTTATATTCTGGGGCGCAAAACATTCAGTACTTC.

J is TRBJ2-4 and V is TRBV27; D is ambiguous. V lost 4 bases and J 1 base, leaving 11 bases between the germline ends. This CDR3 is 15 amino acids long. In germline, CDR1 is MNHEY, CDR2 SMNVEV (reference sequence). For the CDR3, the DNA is TGTGCCAGCAGTTCGGTCGAGGCGGCCAAAAACATTCAGTACTTC. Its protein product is CASSSVEAAKNIQYF.

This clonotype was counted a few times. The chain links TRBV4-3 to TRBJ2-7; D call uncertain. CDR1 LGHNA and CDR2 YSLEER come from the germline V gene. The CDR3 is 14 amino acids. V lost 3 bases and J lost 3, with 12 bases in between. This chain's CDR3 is CASSQSTMVYEQYF. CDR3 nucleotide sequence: TGCGCCAGCAGCCAGTCGACGATGGTCTACGAGCAGTACTTC.

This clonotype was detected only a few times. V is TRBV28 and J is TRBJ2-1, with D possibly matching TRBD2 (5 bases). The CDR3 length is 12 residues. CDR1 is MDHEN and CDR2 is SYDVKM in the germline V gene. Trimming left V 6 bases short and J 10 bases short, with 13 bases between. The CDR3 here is CASSQLEREQFF. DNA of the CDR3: TGTGCCAGCAGCCAACTAGAGAGGGAGCAGTTCTTC.

CDR3 loop: CATGGGGESTEAFF. DNA for the CDR3: TGTGCCACCGGAGGGGGAGGGGAGAGCACTGAAGCTTTCTTT. V and J are TRBV24-1 and TRBJ1-1, with a possible D match to TRBD1 (6 bases). The V and J ends lost 9 bases and 4 bases respectively, with 17 bases between them. The length of the CDR3 is 14 residues. Germline CDR1 KGHDR, CDR2 SFDVKD.

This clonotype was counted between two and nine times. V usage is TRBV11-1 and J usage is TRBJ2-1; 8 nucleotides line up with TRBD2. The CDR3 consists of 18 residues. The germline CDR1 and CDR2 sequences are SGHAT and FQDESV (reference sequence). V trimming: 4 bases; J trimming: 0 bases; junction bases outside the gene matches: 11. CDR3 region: CASSYWTSTPSSYNEQFF. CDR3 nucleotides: TGTGCCAGCAGCTATTGGACTAGCACCCCGAGCTCCTACAATGAGCAGTTCTTC.

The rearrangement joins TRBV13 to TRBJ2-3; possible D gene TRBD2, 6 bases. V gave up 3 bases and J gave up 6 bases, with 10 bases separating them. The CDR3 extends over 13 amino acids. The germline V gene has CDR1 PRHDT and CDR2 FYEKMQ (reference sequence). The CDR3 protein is CASSFGTWDTQYF. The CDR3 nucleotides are TGTGCCAGCAGCTTTGGGACTTGGGATACGCAGTATTTT.

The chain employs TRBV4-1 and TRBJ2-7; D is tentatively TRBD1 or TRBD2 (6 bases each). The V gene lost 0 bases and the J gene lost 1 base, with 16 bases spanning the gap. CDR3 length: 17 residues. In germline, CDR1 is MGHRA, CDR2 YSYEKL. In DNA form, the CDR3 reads TGCGCCAGCAGCCAAGATTTCGTGCGGGACATATCCTACGAGCAGTACTTC. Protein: CASSQDFVRDISYEQYF.

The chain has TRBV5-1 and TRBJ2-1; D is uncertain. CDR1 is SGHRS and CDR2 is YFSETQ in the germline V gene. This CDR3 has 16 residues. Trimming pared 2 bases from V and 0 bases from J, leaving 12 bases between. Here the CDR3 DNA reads TGCGCCAGCAGCTTAAGTTCACTAAGCTCCTACAATGAGCAGTTCTTC. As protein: CASSLSSLSSYNEQFF. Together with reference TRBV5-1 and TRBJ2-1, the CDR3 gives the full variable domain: KAGVTQTPRYLIKTRGQQVTLSCSPISGHRSVSWYQQTPGQGLQFLFEYFSETQRNKGNFPGRFSGRQFSNSRSEMNVSTLELGDSALYLCASSLSSLSSYNEQFFGPGTRLTVL.

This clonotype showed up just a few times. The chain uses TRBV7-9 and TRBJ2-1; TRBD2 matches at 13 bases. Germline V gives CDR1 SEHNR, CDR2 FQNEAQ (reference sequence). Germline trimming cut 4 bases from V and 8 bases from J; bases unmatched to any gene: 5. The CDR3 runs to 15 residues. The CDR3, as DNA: TGTGCCAGCAGCTACTGGACTAGCGGGAGCGATGAGCAGTTCTTC. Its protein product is CASSYWTSGSDEQFF.

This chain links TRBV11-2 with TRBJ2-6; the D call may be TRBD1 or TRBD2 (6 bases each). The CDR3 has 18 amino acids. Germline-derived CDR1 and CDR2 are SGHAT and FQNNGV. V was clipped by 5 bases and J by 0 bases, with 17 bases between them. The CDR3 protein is CASSPGGGPRSGANVLTF. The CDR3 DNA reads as TGTGCCAGCAGCCCCGGAGGGGGACCCCGCTCTGGGGCCAACGTCCTGACTTTC.

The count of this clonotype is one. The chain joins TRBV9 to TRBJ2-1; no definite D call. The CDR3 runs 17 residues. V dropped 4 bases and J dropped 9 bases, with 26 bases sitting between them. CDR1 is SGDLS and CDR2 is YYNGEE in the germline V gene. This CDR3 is CASSPPAMGGPGPEQFF. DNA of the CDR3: TGTGCCAGCAGCCCTCCCGCGATGGGCGGACCCGGGCCTGAGCAGTTCTTC.

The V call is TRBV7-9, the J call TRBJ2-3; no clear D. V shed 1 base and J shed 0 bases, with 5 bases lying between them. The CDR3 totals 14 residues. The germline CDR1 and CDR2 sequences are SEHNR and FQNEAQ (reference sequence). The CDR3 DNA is TGTGCCAGCAGCTTAGACACTAGCACAGATACGCAGTATTTT. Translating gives CASSLDTSTDTQYF.

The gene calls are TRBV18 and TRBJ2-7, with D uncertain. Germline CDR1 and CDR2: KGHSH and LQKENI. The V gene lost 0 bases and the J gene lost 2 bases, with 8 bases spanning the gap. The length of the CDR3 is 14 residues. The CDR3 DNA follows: TGTGCCAGCTCACCACCGAAGGGTACCTACGAGCAGTACTTC. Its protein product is CASSPPKGTYEQYF.